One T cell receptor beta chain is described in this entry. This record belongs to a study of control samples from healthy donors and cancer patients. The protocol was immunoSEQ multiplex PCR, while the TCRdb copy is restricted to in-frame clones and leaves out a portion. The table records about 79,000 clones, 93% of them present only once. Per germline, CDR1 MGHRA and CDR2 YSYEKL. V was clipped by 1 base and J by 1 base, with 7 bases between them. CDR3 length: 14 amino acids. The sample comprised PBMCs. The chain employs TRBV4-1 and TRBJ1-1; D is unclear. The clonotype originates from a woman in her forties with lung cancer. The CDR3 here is CASSQGAGNTEAFF. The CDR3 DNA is TGCGCCAGCAGCCAAGGTGCTGGGAACACTGAAGCTTTCTTT.